Below, one T cell receptor beta chain is given with its context. What it recognizes is unknown. The sample comes from a study of T cell responses to AZD1222 COVID-19 vaccine. Whole-study results and caveats: CD4 TCRs covered the whole spike, strongest at regions 160-218 and 743-854.

Repertoires were generated with immunoSEQ multiplex PCR, while TCRdb's copy carries only in-frame clones and drops some. The data show tens of thousands of clones, with roughly 90% seen just once and over 1.2% held by the top ten. The receptor was isolated from an adult who received the AZD1222 COVID-19 vaccine. The sample was peripheral blood, taken 28 days after the second AZD1222 dose.

This CDR3 is CASSQGLAGGFEQFF. The CDR3 DNA is TGCGCCAGCAGCCAGGGACTAGCGGGGGGGTTTGAGCAGTTCTTC. This chain links TRBV4-1 with TRBJ2-1; 16 bases align to TRBD2. Germline values: CDR1 MGHRA, CDR2 YSYEKL. V shed 3 bases and J 9 bases; nucleotides not matched to a gene: 2. The length of the CDR3 is 15 residues.